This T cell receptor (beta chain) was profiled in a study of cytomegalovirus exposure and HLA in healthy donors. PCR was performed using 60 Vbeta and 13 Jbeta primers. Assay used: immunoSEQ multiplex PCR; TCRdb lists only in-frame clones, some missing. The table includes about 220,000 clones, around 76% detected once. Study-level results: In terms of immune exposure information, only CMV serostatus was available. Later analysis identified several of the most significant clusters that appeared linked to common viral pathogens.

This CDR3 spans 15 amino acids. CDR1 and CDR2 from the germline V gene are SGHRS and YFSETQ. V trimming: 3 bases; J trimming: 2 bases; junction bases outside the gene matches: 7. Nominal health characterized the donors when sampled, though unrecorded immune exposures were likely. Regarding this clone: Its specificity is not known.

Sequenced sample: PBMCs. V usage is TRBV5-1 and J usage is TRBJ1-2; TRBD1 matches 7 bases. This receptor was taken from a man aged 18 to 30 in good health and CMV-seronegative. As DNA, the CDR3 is TGCGCCAGCAGCTCCAGGACAGGTCCGAACTATGGCTACACCTTC. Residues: CASSSRTGPNYGYTF.